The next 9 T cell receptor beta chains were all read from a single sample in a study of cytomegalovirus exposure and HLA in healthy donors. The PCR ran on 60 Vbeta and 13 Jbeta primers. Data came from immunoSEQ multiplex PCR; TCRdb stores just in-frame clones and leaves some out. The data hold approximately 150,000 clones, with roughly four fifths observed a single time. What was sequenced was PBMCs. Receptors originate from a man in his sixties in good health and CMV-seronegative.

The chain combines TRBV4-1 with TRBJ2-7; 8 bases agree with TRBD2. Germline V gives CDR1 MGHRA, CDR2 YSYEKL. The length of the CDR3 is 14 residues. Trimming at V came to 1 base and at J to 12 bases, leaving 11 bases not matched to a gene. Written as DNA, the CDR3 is TGCGCCAGCAGCCAAGGAAGGAGCGGGGGTAAGCGGTACTTC. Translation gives CASSQGRSGGKRYF.

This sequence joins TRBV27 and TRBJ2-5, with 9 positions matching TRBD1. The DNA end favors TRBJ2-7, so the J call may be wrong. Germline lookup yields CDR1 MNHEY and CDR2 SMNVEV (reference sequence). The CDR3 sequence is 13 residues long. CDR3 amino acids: CASLDRGPLEQYF. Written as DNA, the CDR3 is TGTGCCAGCTTGGACAGGGGCCCCCTCGAGCAGTACTTC.

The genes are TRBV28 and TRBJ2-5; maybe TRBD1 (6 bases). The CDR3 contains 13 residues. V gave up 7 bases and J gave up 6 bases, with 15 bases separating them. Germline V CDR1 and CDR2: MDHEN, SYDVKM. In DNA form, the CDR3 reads TGTGCCAGCACCAGAAGACAGGATCAGACCCAGTACTTC. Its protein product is CASTRRQDQTQYF.

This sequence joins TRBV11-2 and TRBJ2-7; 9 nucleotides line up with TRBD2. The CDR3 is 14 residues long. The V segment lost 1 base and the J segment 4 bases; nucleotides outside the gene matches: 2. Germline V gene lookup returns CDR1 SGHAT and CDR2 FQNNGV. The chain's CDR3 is CASSLGGRGYEQYF. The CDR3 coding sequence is TGTGCCAGCAGCTTAGGCGGGAGGGGGTACGAGCAGTACTTC. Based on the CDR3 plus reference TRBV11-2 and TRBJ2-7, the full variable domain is EAGVAQSPRYKIIEKRQSVAFWCNPISGHATLYWYQQILGQGPKLLIQFQNNGVVDDSQLPKDRFSAERLKGVDSTLKIQPAKLEDSAVYLCASSLGGRGYEQYFGPGTRLTVT.

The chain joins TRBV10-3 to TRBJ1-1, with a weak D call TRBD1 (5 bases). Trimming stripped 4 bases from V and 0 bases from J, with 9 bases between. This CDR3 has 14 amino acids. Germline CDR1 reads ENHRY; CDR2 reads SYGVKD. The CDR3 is CAISADRLNTEAFF. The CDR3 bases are TGTGCCATCAGTGCCGACAGACTGAACACTGAAGCTTTCTTT.

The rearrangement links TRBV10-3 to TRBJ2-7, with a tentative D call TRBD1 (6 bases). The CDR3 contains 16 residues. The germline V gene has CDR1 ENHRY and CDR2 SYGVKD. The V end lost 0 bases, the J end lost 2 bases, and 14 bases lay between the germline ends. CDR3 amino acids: CAISESLGTKAYEQYF. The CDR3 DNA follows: TGTGCCATCAGTGAGTCGTTGGGGACAAAAGCCTACGAGCAGTACTTC.

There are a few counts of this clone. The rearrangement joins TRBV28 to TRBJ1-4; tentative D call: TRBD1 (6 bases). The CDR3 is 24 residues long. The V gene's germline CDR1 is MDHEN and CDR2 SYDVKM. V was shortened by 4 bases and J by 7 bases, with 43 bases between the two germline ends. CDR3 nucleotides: TGTGCCAGCAGTTCCCCCCCCGCTTACCATCAGGGCCCGCTTTTTGGGGGCGAATTTGAAAAACTGTTTTTT. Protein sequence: CASSSPPAYHQGPLFGGEFEKLFF.

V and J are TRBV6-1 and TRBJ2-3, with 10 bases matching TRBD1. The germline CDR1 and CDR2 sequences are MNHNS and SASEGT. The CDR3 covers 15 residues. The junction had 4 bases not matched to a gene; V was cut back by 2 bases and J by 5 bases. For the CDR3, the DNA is TGTGCCAGCAGTGAATCCGGGACAGGGGTAGATACGCAGTATTTT. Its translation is CASSESGTGVDTQYF.

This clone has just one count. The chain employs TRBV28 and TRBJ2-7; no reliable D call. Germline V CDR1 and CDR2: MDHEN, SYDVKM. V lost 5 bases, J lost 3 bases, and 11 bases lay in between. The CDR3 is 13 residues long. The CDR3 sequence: CASSAKQFYEQYF. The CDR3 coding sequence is TGTGCCAGCAGTGCCAAACAATTCTACGAGCAGTACTTC.